These 6 T cell receptor beta chains came from one sample sequenced in a study of CD8+ T cells in alopecia areata. Extraction and reverse transcription of RNA yielded cDNA as the sequencing template. Profiled with immunoSEQ multiplex PCR; TCRdb holds only in-frame clones, not every one. The profile covers 140,000 to 150,000 clones, with 58% appearing a single time and about 6% taken by the ten largest. The sample was CD4+ T cells sorted from blood, taken at week 0. These receptors were obtained from a human donor with alopecia areata.

The CDR3: CASSSTGRLGTDTQYF. Here the CDR3 DNA reads TGTGCCAGCAGTTCGACAGGGAGGTTGGGCACAGATACGCAGTATTTT. J is TRBJ2-3 and V is TRBV6-5; possibly TRBD1 for D (7 bases). Germline CDR1 and CDR2: MNHEY and SVGAGI. The CDR3 contains 16 residues. The V and J ends lost 4 bases and 1 base respectively, with 15 bases between them.

This clone appeared a few times. The gene calls are TRBV7-2 and TRBJ2-3; 8 bases agree with TRBD2. The CDR3 consists of 15 residues. The V gene end was trimmed by 3 bases and the J gene end by 1 base; junction bases not matched to a gene: 3. Germline lookup yields CDR1 SGHTA and CDR2 FQGNSA. CDR3 coding DNA: TGTGCCAGCAGCTTGTCAGCGGGGGGCACAGATACGCAGTATTTT. Translating it yields CASSLSAGGTDTQYF.

The chain links TRBV29-1 to TRBJ2-5; 11 nucleotides line up with TRBD2. This CDR3 comprises 13 residues. Germline lookup yields CDR1 SQVTM and CDR2 ANQGSEA. J gave up 3 bases and V 8 bases, and 5 bases lay outside the gene matches. Here the CDR3 reads CSSGTSGEETQYF. The CDR3 bases are TGCAGCTCCGGGACTAGCGGAGAAGAGACCCAGTACTTC.

The chain links TRBV6-5 to TRBJ1-2; 8 bases align to TRBD1. The CDR3 spans 14 residues. V dropped 5 bases and J dropped 4; count of bases not matched to a gene: 6. The germline V gene has CDR1 MNHEY and CDR2 SVGAGI. The CDR3 bases are TGTGCCAGCAGTCCTGACAGGGGCTCCTATGGCTACACCTTC. Translated, it gives CASSPDRGSYGYTF.

The chain carries TRBV28 and TRBJ2-7; 10 bases fit TRBD1. The CDR3 is made up of 14 amino acids. CDR1 and CDR2 from the germline V gene are MDHEN and SYDVKM. Trimming removed 4 bases from V and 5 bases from J; junction bases left unmatched: 5. CDR3 protein: CASSSRTGGNEQYF. In DNA, the CDR3 is TGTGCCAGCAGTTCCAGGACAGGGGGGAACGAGCAGTACTTC.

This chain connects TRBV7-3 to TRBJ2-5, with 13 bases matching TRBD2. Germline V gene data show CDR1 as SGHTA and CDR2 as FQGTGA. The CDR3 spans 17 residues. J gave up 5 bases and V 4 bases, and 10 bases lay outside the gene matches. The CDR3 nucleotides are TGTGCCAGCAGCTCCGGGACTAGCGGGGTGGTAGGGGAGACCCAGTACTTC. It translates to CASSSGTSGVVGETQYF.